The text below deals with one TCR beta chain. This record comes from a study of blood T cell repertoires in COVID-19. The CDR3 has 14 residues. In the original processing: Reference gene primer amplification in the assay estimated nucleated cell counts. Data came from immunoSEQ multiplex PCR; TCRdb stores just in-frame clones and leaves some out. That table is the source of V, J and clone size, and D and trimming were worked out from the DNA. Here the sample spans some 260,000 clones, more than 70% being singletons. V usage is TRBV21-1 and J usage is TRBJ2-7; the table calls TRBD1, which could not be checked here. TRBV21-1 is designated a pseudogene. The specimen sequenced was peripheral blood. The sequence was obtained from a woman between 40 and 50 years old who had recovered from COVID-19. The CDR3 DNA is TGTGCCAGCAGCAAAGCGTGGGCCTCCAACGAGCAGTACGTC. This encodes CASSKAWASNEQYV.